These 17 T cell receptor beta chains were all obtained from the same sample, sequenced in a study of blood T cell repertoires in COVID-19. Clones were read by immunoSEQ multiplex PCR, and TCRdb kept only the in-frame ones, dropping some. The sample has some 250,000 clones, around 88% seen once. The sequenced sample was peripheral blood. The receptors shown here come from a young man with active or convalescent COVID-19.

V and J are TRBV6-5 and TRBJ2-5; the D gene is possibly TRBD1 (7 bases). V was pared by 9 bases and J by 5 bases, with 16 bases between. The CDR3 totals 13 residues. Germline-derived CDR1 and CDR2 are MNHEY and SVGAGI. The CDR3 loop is CASRGPGRETQYF. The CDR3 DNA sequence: TGTGCCAGTAGGGGGCCGGGGAGGGAGACCCAGTACTTC.

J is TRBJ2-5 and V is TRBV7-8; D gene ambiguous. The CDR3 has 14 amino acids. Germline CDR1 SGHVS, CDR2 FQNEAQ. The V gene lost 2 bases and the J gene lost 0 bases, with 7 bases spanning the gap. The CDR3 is CASSLRYYQETQYF. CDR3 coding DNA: TGTGCCAGCAGCTTAAGATACTACCAAGAGACCCAGTACTTC.

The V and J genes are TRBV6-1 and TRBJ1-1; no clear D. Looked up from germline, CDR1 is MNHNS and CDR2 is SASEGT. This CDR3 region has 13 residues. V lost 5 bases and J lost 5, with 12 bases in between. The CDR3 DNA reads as TGTGCCAGCAGTCCGCGAGAGGTGACTGAAGCTTTCTTT. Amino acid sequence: CASSPREVTEAFF.

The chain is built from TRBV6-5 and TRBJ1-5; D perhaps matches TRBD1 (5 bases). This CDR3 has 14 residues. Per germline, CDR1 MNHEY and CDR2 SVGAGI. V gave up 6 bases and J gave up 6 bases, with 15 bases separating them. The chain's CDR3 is CASSDGQGGQPQHF. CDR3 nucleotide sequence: TGTGCCAGCAGCGACGGTCAGGGAGGTCAGCCCCAGCATTTT.

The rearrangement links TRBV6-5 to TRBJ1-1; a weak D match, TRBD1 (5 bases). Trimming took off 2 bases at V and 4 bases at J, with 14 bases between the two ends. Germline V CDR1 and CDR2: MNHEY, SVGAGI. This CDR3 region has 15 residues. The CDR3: CASSYGRGSVTEAFF. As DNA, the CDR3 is TGTGCCAGCAGTTACGGGCGGGGGTCGGTCACTGAAGCTTTCTTT.

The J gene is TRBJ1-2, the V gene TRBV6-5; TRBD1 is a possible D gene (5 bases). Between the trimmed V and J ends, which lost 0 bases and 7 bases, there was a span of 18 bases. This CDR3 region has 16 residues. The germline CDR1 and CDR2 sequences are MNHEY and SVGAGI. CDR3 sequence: CASSYSSSGAQGGYTF. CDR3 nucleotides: TGTGCCAGCAGTTACTCGAGCAGTGGTGCGCAGGGTGGCTACACCTTC.

The CDR3 is CASTGQYYGYTF. CDR3 bases: TGTGCCAGCACCGGACAGTACTATGGCTACACCTTC. The chain has TRBV10-3 and TRBJ1-2, with TRBD1 as a possible D gene (6 bases). This CDR3 contains 12 residues. CDR1 and CDR2 (germline): ENHRY, SYGVKD. V was trimmed by 10 bases and J by 3 bases, leaving 12 bases between them.

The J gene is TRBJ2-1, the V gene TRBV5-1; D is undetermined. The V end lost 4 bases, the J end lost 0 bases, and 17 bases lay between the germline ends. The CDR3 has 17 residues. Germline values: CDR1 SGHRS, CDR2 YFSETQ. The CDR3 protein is CASSPAHSGSSYNEQFF. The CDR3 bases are TGCGCCAGCAGCCCTGCACACAGTGGAAGCTCCTACAATGAGCAGTTCTTC.

CDR3 DNA: TGCAGTGCTAGAGGTCTAAACACCATATATTTT. Its translation: CSARGLNTIYF. The rearrangement links TRBV20-1 to TRBJ1-3, with D uncertain. Germline loops: CDR1 DFQATT, CDR2 SNEGSKA (reference sequence). Trimming stripped 1 base from V and 6 bases from J, with 4 bases between. CDR3 size: 11 residues.

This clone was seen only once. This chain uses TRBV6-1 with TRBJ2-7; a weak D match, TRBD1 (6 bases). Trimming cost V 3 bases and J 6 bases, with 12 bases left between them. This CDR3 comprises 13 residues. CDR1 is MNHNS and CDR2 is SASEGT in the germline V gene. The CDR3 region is CASSDPRQAEQYF. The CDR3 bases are TGTGCCAGCAGTGACCCCAGACAGGCCGAGCAGTACTTC.

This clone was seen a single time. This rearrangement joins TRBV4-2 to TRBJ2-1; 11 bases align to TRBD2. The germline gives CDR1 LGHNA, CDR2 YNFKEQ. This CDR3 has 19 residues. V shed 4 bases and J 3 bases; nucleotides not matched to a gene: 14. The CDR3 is CASSRHPKLAGENYNEQFF. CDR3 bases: TGTGCCAGCAGCCGCCATCCCAAACTAGCGGGGGAGAACTACAATGAGCAGTTCTTC.

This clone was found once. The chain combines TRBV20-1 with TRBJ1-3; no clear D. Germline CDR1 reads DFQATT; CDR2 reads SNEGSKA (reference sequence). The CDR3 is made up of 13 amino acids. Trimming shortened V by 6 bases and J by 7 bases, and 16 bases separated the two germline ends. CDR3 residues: CSASPGKGNTIYF. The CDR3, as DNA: TGCAGTGCCAGTCCGGGGAAGGGCAACACCATATATTTT.

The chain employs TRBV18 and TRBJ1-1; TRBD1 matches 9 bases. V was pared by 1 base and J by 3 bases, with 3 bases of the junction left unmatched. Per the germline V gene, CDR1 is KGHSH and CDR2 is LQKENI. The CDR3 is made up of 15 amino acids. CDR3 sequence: CASSPRRDRDTEAFF. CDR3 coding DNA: TGTGCCAGCTCACCACGCCGGGACAGGGACACTGAAGCTTTCTTT. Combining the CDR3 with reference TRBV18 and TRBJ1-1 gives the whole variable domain NAGVMQNPRHLVRRRGQEARLRCSPMKGHSHVYWYRQLPEEGLKFMVYLQKENIIDESGMPKERFSAEFPKEGPSILRIQQVVRGDSAAYFCASSPRRDRDTEAFFGQGTRLTVV.

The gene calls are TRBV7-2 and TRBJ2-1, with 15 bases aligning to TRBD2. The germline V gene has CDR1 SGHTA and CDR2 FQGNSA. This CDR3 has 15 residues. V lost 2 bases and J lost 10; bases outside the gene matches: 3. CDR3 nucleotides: TGTGCCAGCAGCTTATTTGGGACTAGCGGGGGGGAGCAGTTCTTC. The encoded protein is CASSLFGTSGGEQFF.

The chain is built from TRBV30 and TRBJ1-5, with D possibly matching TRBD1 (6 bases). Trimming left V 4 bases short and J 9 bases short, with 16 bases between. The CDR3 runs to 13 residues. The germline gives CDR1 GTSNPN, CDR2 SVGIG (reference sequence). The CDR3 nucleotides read TGTGCCTGGACCGAGGGGGGGATGCTGCCCCAGCATTTT. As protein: CAWTEGGMLPQHF. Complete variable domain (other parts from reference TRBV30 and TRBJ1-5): SQTIHQWPATLVQPVGSPLSLECTVEGTSNPNLYWYRQAAGRGLQLLFYSVGIGQISSEVPQNLSASRPQDRQFILSSKKLLLSDSGFYLCAWTEGGMLPQHFGDGTRLSIL.

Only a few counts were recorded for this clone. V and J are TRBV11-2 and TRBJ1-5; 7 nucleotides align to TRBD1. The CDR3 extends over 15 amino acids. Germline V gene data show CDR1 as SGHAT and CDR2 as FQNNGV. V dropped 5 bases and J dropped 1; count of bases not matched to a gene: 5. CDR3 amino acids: CASSRTTGSNQPQHF. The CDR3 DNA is TGTGCCAGCAGCCGAACGACAGGGAGCAATCAGCCCCAGCATTTT.

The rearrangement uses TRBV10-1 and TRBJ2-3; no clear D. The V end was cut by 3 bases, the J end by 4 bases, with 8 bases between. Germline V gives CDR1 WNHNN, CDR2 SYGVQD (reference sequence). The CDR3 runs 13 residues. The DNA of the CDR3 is TGCGCCAGCAGTGATAGAGGCGCAGATACGCAGTATTTT. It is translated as CASSDRGADTQYF.